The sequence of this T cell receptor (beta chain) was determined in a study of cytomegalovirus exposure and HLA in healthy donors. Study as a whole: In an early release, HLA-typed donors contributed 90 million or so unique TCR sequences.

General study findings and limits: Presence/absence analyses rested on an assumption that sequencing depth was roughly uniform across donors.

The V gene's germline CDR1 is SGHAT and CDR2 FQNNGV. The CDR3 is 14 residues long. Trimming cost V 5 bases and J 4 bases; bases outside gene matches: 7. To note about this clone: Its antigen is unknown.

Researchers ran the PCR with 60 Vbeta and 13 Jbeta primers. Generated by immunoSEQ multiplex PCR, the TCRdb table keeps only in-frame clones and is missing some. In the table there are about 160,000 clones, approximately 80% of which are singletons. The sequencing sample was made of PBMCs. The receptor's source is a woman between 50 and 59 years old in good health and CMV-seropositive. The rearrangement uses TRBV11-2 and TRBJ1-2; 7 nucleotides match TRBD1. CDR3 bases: TGTGCCAGCAGCCGAGACAGGGTAACCTATGGCTACACCTTC. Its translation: CASSRDRVTYGYTF.